These 20 T cell receptor beta chains were sequenced from one sample in a study of T cells in Graves' hyperthyroidism and ophthalmopathy. TCR beta CDR3 regions were amplified from RNA. TCR CDR3 regions were first amplified by RT-PCR with HTBI primers. TCRdb ran MiXCR on the multiplex PCR reads and lists one entry per CDR3 protein. The sample contains 750,000 to 950,000 distinct CDR3 sequences, about two fifths of which appear only once. Material for sequencing was blood. All receptors come from a man younger than 30 with Graves' hyperthyroidism.

This clonotype was counted between two and nine times. The chain employs TRBV12-3 or TRBV12-4 and TRBJ1-3, with 7 bases aligning to TRBD1. CDR3 length: 15 amino acids. The V and J ends lost 3 bases and 2 bases, in that order; junction bases with no gene match: 4. CDR3 amino acids: CASSLGDRAGNTIYF. The CDR3 DNA reads TGTGCCAGCAGTTTGGGAGACAGGGCTGGAAACACCATATATTTT.

V is TRBV7-9 and J is TRBJ2-7; TRBD2 might be the D (6 bases). With 8 bases removed from V and 5 bases from J, the gap between germline ends came to 16 bases. The germline V gene has CDR1 SEHNR and CDR2 FQNEAQ (reference sequence). The CDR3 has 13 amino acids. The CDR3 here is CASALREMNEQYF. The CDR3 DNA is TGTGCCAGCGCGTTACGGGAGATGAACGAGCAGTACTTC.

The chain joins TRBV15 to TRBJ1-5; unclear D gene. The germline CDR1 and CDR2 sequences are LNHNV and YYDKDF (reference sequence). The CDR3 has 15 residues. Trimming cost V 5 bases and J 3 bases, with 14 bases left between them. The CDR3 loop is CATSGSRRYNQPQHF. The CDR3 DNA sequence: TGTGCCACCAGCGGCTCCCGGAGATACAATCAGCCCCAGCATTTT.

This chain links TRBV2 with TRBJ2-7, with 7 bases fitting TRBD2. Losses at the gene ends were 6 bases for V and 6 bases for J; bases not matched to a gene: 11. The germline V gene encodes CDR1 SNHLY and CDR2 FYNNEI. This CDR3 contains 14 residues. This CDR3 reads CASSARDYLCEQYF. The DNA for the CDR3 is TGTGCCAGCAGCGCCCGGGACTACCTCTGCGAGCAGTACTTC.

V gene TRBV12-3 or TRBV12-4 combines with J gene TRBJ2-2; D might be TRBD1 (6 bases). The V end was cut by 5 bases, the J end by 0 bases, with 13 bases between. This CDR3 is 16 amino acids long. The CDR3 coding sequence is TGTGCCAGCAGTGAGTTGGGGGCCTCGAACACCGGGGAGCTGTTTTTT. This gives the protein CASSELGASNTGELFF.

This clonotype was picked up a small number of times. The chain uses TRBV19 and TRBJ2-7; 8 bases line up with TRBD1. The V segment lost 4 bases and the J segment 2 bases; nucleotides outside the gene matches: 10. The CDR3 has 16 amino acids. Germline V gene lookup returns CDR1 LNHDA and CDR2 SQIVND (reference sequence). CDR3 residues: CASSTLGQGGTYEQYF. CDR3 DNA: TGTGCCAGTAGTACCCTAGGACAGGGAGGCACCTACGAGCAGTACTTC.

As concerns this clonotype: A single base separates this from a much larger clone, so it may be a read error. Without the conserved terminal phenylalanine or tryptophan, this CDR3 likely stems from a read error. The CDR3 sequence: CASSVTGSYTEAFL. CDR3 DNA: TGTGCCAGCAGCGTAACAGGTTCCTACACTGAAGCTTTCCTT. This chain joins TRBV9 and TRBJ1-1; possibly TRBD1 for D (5 bases). Germline lookup yields CDR1 SGDLS and CDR2 YYNGEE. V was clipped by 1 base and J by 3 bases, with 10 bases between them. The CDR3 contains 14 residues.

This chain joins TRBV27 and TRBJ2-5, with 8 nucleotides matching TRBD1. Per the germline V gene, CDR1 is MNHEY and CDR2 is SMNVEV (reference sequence). The CDR3 totals 15 residues. Trimming took 3 bases from V and 10 from J; bases not matched to a gene: 13. This CDR3 is CASSFSGTGSSGQYF. In nucleotides, the CDR3 is TGTGCCAGCAGTTTCTCCGGGACAGGATCCTCGGGCCAGTACTTC.

The chain uses TRBV5-1 and TRBJ1-1; TRBD1 is a possible D gene (6 bases). CDR1 and CDR2 from the germline V gene are SGHRS and YFSETQ. The CDR3 extends over 14 amino acids. The V and J ends lost 3 bases and 5 bases respectively, with 14 bases between them. CDR3 amino acids: CASSSDTRGTEAFF. In nucleotides, the CDR3 is TGCGCCAGCAGCTCGGACACGAGGGGGACTGAAGCTTTCTTT.

In its sample, this clonotype was seen a few times. The chain joins TRBV12-5 to TRBJ2-6; D gene uncertain. Per germline, CDR1 LGHNT and CDR2 FRNRAP. The CDR3 sequence is 13 residues long. With 5 bases removed from V and 3 bases from J, the gap between germline ends came to 5 bases. The CDR3 reads CASGPVGANVLTF. CDR3 nucleotide sequence: TGTGCTAGTGGTCCCGTTGGGGCCAACGTCCTGACTTTC.

In the case of this clonotype: Sequence at one end of the junction differs from germline and may be a read error. The chain uses TRBV25-1 and TRBJ1-2; 9 bases agree with TRBD1. Germline V gene data show CDR1 as MGHDK and CDR2 as SYGVNS. This CDR3 contains 14 residues. The CDR3 DNA follows: TGCGCCAGCAGCCAAGGGGACAGGGCCTATGGCTACACCTTC. It codes for CASSQGDRAYGYTF.

This clonotype was detected ten times or more. The gene calls are TRBV20-1 and TRBJ1-2; D uncertain. V shed 4 bases and J shed 4 bases, with 7 bases lying between them. CDR3 length equals 11 residues. Germline CDR1 reads DFQATT; CDR2 reads SNEGSKA (reference sequence). This CDR3 is CSATGSYGYTF. In nucleotides, the CDR3 is TGCAGTGCTACCGGGAGCTATGGCTACACCTTC.

A few counts support this clonotype. The chain employs TRBV19 and TRBJ2-7; maybe TRBD2 (5 bases). Germline V gives CDR1 LNHDA, CDR2 SQIVND (reference sequence). This CDR3 spans 14 amino acids. Trimming cost V 3 bases and J 2 bases, with 11 bases left between them. The CDR3 reads CASSIPGYTYEQYF. The CDR3 DNA reads as TGTGCCAGTAGTATCCCGGGGTATACCTACGAGCAGTACTTC.

This clonotype showed up many times. The chain uses TRBV7-8 and TRBJ1-1, with D hard to call. Per the germline V gene, CDR1 is SGHVS and CDR2 is FQNEAQ. V lost 4 bases and J lost 5, with 8 bases in between. The CDR3 is 12 residues long. CDR3 nucleotide sequence: TGTGCCAGCAGCTGGCGGGGAACTGAAGCTTTCTTT. The encoded protein is CASSWRGTEAFF.

This clonotype was picked up a small number of times. CDR3 sequence reads: CASSHSGKAEAFF. The CDR3 nucleotides are TGTGCCAGCAGCCATTCGGGGAAAGCTGAAGCTTTCTTT. The chain carries TRBV5-6 and TRBJ1-1, with D uncertain. The V end was cut by 4 bases, the J end by 6 bases, with 13 bases between. There are 13 residues in the CDR3. Germline V gene data show CDR1 as SGHDT and CDR2 as YYEEEE. Complete variable domain (other parts from reference TRBV5-6 and TRBJ1-1): DAGVTQSPTHLIKTRGQQVTLRCSPKSGHDTVSWYQQALGQGPQFIFQYYEEEERQRGNFPDRFSGHQFPNYSSELNVNALLLGDSALYLCASSHSGKAEAFFGQGTRLTVV.

This clonotype was recorded at least ten times. The chain employs TRBV15 and TRBJ1-1; 7 bases line up with TRBD1. The CDR3 runs to 18 residues. The germline gives CDR1 LNHNV, CDR2 YYDKDF (reference sequence). V dropped 4 bases and J dropped 4; count of bases not matched to a gene: 18. The CDR3 region has the DNA TGTGCCACCAGCATCCAGGGGGGGCCAGGGTTGTTACGCACTGAAGCTTTCTTT. Protein sequence: CATSIQGGPGLLRTEAFF.

V is TRBV15 and J is TRBJ2-5; 10 bases are a match to TRBD1. The V and J ends lost 3 bases and 5 bases, in that order; junction bases with no gene match: 18. Looked up from germline, CDR1 is LNHNV and CDR2 is YYDKDF (reference sequence). The CDR3 contains 19 residues. Here the CDR3 DNA reads TGTGCCACCAGCAGTAGGGACAGGGGAGTTGTGAGGGCACGGGAGACCCAGTACTTC. Its translation: CATSSRDRGVVRARETQYF.

This clonotype was seen only a few times. The chain employs TRBV7-2 and TRBJ2-7, with D possibly being TRBD1 (5 bases). The CDR3 is 15 amino acids. V gave up 1 base and J gave up 1 base, with 11 bases separating them. In germline, CDR1 is SGHTA, CDR2 FQGNSA. The CDR3 loop is CASSLDFDRSYEQYF. As DNA, the CDR3 is TGTGCCAGCAGCTTAGATTTTGACAGATCCTACGAGCAGTACTTC.

At least ten counts were recorded for this clonotype. This rearrangement joins TRBV29-1 to TRBJ2-2; 7 nucleotides line up with TRBD1. Germline V lookup: CDR1 SQVTM, CDR2 ANQGSEA. The CDR3 totals 15 residues. V lost 4 bases, J lost 2 bases, and 7 bases stayed unmatched. The CDR3 protein is CSVVSDRPNTGELFF. CDR3 in DNA: TGCAGCGTTGTATCGGACAGGCCTAACACCGGGGAGCTGTTTTTT.

The gene calls are TRBV19 and TRBJ2-5, with D perhaps TRBD1 (5 bases). The CDR3 covers 15 residues. Trimming removed 0 bases at V and 1 base at J, with 9 bases between. The germline V gene has CDR1 LNHDA and CDR2 SQIVND (reference sequence). In DNA form, the CDR3 reads TGTGCCAGTAGTATAGAGCCACAGGTCCAAGAGACCCAGTACTTC. This gives the protein CASSIEPQVQETQYF.